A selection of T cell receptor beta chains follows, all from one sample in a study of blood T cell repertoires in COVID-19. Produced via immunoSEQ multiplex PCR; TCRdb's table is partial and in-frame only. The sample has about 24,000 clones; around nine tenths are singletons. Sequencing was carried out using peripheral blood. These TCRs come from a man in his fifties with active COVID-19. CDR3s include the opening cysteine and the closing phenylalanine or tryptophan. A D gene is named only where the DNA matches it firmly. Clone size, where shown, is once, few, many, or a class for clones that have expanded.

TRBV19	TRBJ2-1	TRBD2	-	CASRTHSGGAESGGEQFF	TGTGCCAGTCGCACCCATAGCGGGGGGGCCGAGAGTGGAGGTGAGCAGTTCTTC
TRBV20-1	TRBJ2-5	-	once	CSARDRTTQYF	TGCAGTGCCAGGGATCGGACGACCCAGTACTTC
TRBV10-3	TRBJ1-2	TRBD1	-	CAISESKPGQGGNGYTF	TGTGCCATCAGTGAGTCGAAGCCCGGACAGGGGGGAAATGGCTACACCTTC
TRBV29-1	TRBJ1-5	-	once	CSPGGRGGIDAPAF	TGCAGCCCTGGGGGCAGGGGTGGGATCGATGCCCCAGCATTT
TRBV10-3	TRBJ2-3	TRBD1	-	CAIRTGGYTDTQYF	TGTGCCATCAGAACAGGGGGTTACACAGATACGCAGTATTTT
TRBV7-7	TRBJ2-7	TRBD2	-	CASSFLAGSSYEQYF	TGTGCCAGCAGCTTTTTAGCGGGAAGCTCCTACGAGCAGTACTTC
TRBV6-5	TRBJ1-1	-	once	CATTLTGRGTEAFF	TGTGCCACTACCCTTACAGGGCGTGGCACTGAAGCTTTCTTT
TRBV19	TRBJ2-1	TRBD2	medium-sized	CASSSQPTSGPYNEQFF	TGTGCCAGTAGTTCCCAACCAACTAGCGGGCCTTACAATGAGCAGTTCTTC
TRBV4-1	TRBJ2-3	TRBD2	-	CASSQDAGGLADTQYF	TGCGCCAGCAGCCAAGATGCGGGGGGGCTCGCAGATACGCAGTATTTT
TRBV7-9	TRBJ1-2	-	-	CASSPWASFDRDGYTF	TGTGCCAGCAGCCCATGGGCTTCGTTTGACCGAGATGGCTACACCTTC
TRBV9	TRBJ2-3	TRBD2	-	CASSVGLAGSNIPDTQYF	TGTGCCAGCAGCGTCGGACTAGCGGGAAGCAACATCCCAGATACGCAGTATTTT
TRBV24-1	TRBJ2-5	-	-	CATSRRGWETQYF	TGTGCCACCAGTAGAAGGGGCTGGGAGACCCAGTACTTC
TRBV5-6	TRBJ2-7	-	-	CASSLGRQNYEQYF	TGTGCCAGCAGCTTGGGTCGACAGAACTACGAGCAGTACTTC
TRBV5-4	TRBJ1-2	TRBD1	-	CASRFSGQGHGYTF	TGTGCCAGCAGATTCTCGGGACAGGGTCATGGCTACACCTTC
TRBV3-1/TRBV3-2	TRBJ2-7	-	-	CASSQLTSFAEQYF	TGTGCCAGCAGCCAATTAACTAGCTTCGCGGAGCAGTACTTC
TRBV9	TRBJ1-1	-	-	CASSRQWGGAEAFF	TGTGCCAGCAGCCGTCAGTGGGGAGGCGCTGAAGCTTTCTTT
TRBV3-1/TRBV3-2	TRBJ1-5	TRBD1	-	CASSGTGDQPQHF	TGTGCCAGCAGCGGTACAGGGGATCAGCCCCAGCATTTT
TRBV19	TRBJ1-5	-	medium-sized	CASSIRGGDQPQHF	TGTGCCAGTAGTATCCGGGGAGGCGATCAGCCCCAGCATTTT
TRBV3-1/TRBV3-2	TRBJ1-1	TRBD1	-	CASSQAGLLGTGGAFF	TGTGCCAGCAGCCAAGCTGGTCTATTAGGGACAGGGGGCGCTTTCTTT
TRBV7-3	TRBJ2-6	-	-	CASSPNRLGANVLTF	TGTGCCAGCAGCCCTAACAGGCTGGGGGCCAACGTCCTGACTTTC
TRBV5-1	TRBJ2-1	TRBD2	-	CASSITSGRGYNEQFF	TGCGCCAGCAGCATCACTAGCGGGAGGGGGTACAATGAGCAGTTCTTC
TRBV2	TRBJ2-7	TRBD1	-	CASSEEGTDSYEQYF	TGTGCCAGCAGTGAAGAAGGGACAGACTCCTACGAGCAGTACTTC
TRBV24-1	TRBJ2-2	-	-	CATSRGRATGELFF	TGTGCCACCTCCAGGGGCAGGGCCACCGGGGAGCTGTTTTTT
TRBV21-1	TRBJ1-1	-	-	CASSKDSQRWVNTEAFF	TGTGCCAGCAGCAAAGATTCGCAGAGGTGGGTGAACACTGAAGCTTTCTTT
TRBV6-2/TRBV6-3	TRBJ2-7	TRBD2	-	CASSRTSGPYEQYF	TGTGCCAGCAGTAGGACTAGCGGTCCCTACGAGCAGTACTTC
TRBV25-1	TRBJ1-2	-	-	CASSTRGDYGYTF	TGTGCCAGCAGTACACGGGGGGACTATGGCTACACCTTC